The 19 T cell receptor beta chains listed next were all sequenced from one sample in a study of T cell responses to AZD1222 COVID-19 vaccine. The data were produced by immunoSEQ multiplex PCR, yet TCRdb's version contains in-frame clones alone and is incomplete. This sample has 150,000 to 200,000 clones, with around 88% found just once. This specimen was peripheral blood, taken on day 0 of AZD1222 vaccination. These receptors were taken from an adult in good health.

The rearrangement joins TRBV5-4 to TRBJ1-4; D gene uncertain. CDR3 length: 14 amino acids. CDR1 and CDR2 from the germline V gene are SGHNT and YYREEE (reference sequence). V shed 4 bases and J shed 0 bases, with 7 bases lying between them. The CDR3 protein is CASSPGATNEKLFF. CDR3 DNA sequence: TGTGCCAGCAGCCCTGGGGCAACTAATGAAAAACTGTTTTTT.

The chain uses TRBV7-9 and TRBJ2-4; D remains unclear. The CDR3 runs 12 residues. CDR1 SEHNR and CDR2 FQNEAQ come from the germline V gene (reference sequence). Trimming took off 1 base at V and 5 bases at J, with 3 bases between the two ends. CDR3 loop: CASSLEENIQYF. CDR3 bases: TGTGCCAGCAGCTTAGAGGAAAACATTCAGTACTTC.

The chain uses TRBV5-4 and TRBJ2-1; 11 bases fit TRBD2. J gave up 5 bases and V 0 bases, and 1 base lay outside the gene matches. The CDR3 spans 15 residues. Germline V gene lookup returns CDR1 SGHNT and CDR2 YYREEE (reference sequence). Written as DNA, the CDR3 is TGTGCCAGCAGCTTGGAGGGACTAGCGGACAATGAGCAGTTCTTC. Protein: CASSLEGLADNEQFF.

The chain has TRBV12-3 or TRBV12-4 and TRBJ2-5, with 7 bases identical to TRBD1. V shed 3 bases and J 5 bases; nucleotides not matched to a gene: 3. The CDR3 contains 13 residues. The CDR3 protein is CASSLGTVETQYF. In DNA, the CDR3 is TGTGCCAGCAGTTTGGGGACAGTGGAGACCCAGTACTTC.

The chain employs TRBV6-5 and TRBJ2-5; no clear D gene. The germline V and J ends were trimmed by 8 bases and 4 bases, with 8 bases remaining between them. From germline, CDR1 is MNHEY and CDR2 SVGAGI. The CDR3 runs 11 residues. The CDR3 sequence is CASGRRETQYF. The CDR3 DNA follows: TGTGCCAGCGGCCGCAGAGAGACCCAGTACTTC.

This chain links TRBV19 with TRBJ2-1; D is perhaps TRBD2 (6 bases). The V gene lost 2 bases and the J gene lost 4 bases, with 9 bases spanning the gap. The germline V gene has CDR1 LNHDA and CDR2 SQIVND (reference sequence). The CDR3 has 14 amino acids. Written as DNA, the CDR3 is TGTGCCAGTAGTATAATCGGGGGATACAATGAGCAGTTCTTC. It encodes CASSIIGGYNEQFF.

CDR3 sequence reads: CASSSDRESTEAFF. The CDR3, as DNA: TGTGCCAGCAGCTCCGACAGGGAGAGCACTGAAGCTTTCTTT. J is TRBJ1-1 and V is TRBV5-5; 7 bases are a match to TRBD1. Trimming removed 3 bases from V and 4 bases from J; junction bases left unmatched: 6. This CDR3 has 14 residues. Germline lookup yields CDR1 SGHKS and CDR2 YYEKEE (reference sequence).

The rearrangement uses TRBV5-6 and TRBJ1-2; D possibly corresponds to TRBD1 (5 bases). Trimming took 4 bases from V and 4 from J, leaving 14 bases between them. Looked up from germline, CDR1 is SGHDT and CDR2 is YYEEEE. There are 14 residues in the CDR3. CDR3 sequence: CASSQTGRGYGYTF. As DNA, the CDR3 is TGTGCCAGCAGCCAAACGGGAAGGGGCTATGGCTACACCTTC.

CDR3 sequence (DNA): TGTGCCAGCAGCCCCCAAGGGGATCCAAACTATGGCTACACCTTC. The encoded protein is CASSPQGDPNYGYTF. J is TRBJ1-2 and V is TRBV27; a weak D match, TRBD1 (5 bases). The V gene lost 6 bases and the J gene lost 2 bases, with 16 bases spanning the gap. The CDR3 length is 15 residues. Germline V CDR1 and CDR2: MNHEY, SMNVEV (reference sequence).

This clone was recorded many times. This chain uses TRBV6-2 or TRBV6-3 with TRBJ2-3, with D hard to call. Germline V lookup: CDR1 MNHEY, CDR2 SVGEGT. V was trimmed by 2 bases and J by 2 bases, leaving 14 bases between them. The CDR3 spans 16 residues. In DNA form, the CDR3 reads TGTGCCAGCAGTTACAAGCTCAGACCTACCACAGATACGCAGTATTTT. Residues: CASSYKLRPTTDTQYF.

The rearrangement uses TRBV5-1 and TRBJ1-2; 8 bases map to TRBD1. The CDR3 is 14 residues long. Germline V lookup: CDR1 SGHRS, CDR2 YFSETQ. V dropped 3 bases and J dropped 3; count of bases not matched to a gene: 4. The CDR3 sequence is CASSWQGADYGYTF. The CDR3 DNA follows: TGCGCCAGCAGCTGGCAGGGGGCGGACTATGGCTACACCTTC.

The V call is TRBV29-1, the J call TRBJ2-2; TRBD1 aligns across 7 bases. The CDR3 covers 13 residues. J lost 4 bases, V lost 4 bases, and 3 bases had no gene match. In germline, CDR1 is SQVTM, CDR2 ANQGSEA. CDR3 in amino acids: CSVAQGVTGELFF. The CDR3 DNA sequence: TGCAGCGTTGCCCAGGGGGTCACCGGGGAGCTGTTTTTT.

J is TRBJ2-1 and V is TRBV7-3; TRBD2 matches 7 bases. The CDR3 loop spans 14 amino acids. Germline V gene lookup returns CDR1 SGHTA and CDR2 FQGTGA. V dropped 5 bases and J dropped 7; count of bases not matched to a gene: 8. The CDR3 DNA reads as TGTGCCAGCAGCCCCGGGGAGGGTTGGAATGAGCAGTTCTTC. Translating gives CASSPGEGWNEQFF.

The sample holds a few counts of this clone. The rearrangement uses TRBV14 and TRBJ2-2; D might be TRBD1 or TRBD2, each matching 6 bases. This CDR3 spans 13 amino acids. The germline V gene has CDR1 SGHDN and CDR2 FVKESK. The germline V and J ends were trimmed by 3 bases and 6 bases, with 8 bases remaining between them. The CDR3 sequence: CASSHRGAGELFF. The CDR3 DNA reads TGTGCCAGCAGCCATAGGGGGGCCGGGGAGCTGTTTTTT.

On this clone itself: The sample holds other DNA sequences that translate to the same CDR3. The chain recombines TRBV9 with TRBJ1-1, with D hard to call. The V and J ends lost 0 bases and 0 bases respectively, with 9 bases between them. The length of the CDR3 is 15 residues. Germline lookup yields CDR1 SGDLS and CDR2 YYNGEE. Here the CDR3 DNA reads TGTGCCAGCAGCGTAGGCGGCAGGCTGAACACTGAAGCTTTCTTT. It specifies CASSVGGRLNTEAFF.

V is TRBV29-1 and J is TRBJ2-2, with D maybe TRBD2 (6 bases). Germline V gene sequence: CDR1 SQVTM, CDR2 ANQGSEA. The CDR3 extends over 14 amino acids. The V end was cut by 6 bases, the J end by 5 bases, with 16 bases between. The CDR3 sequence is CSVPRGGTTGELFF. DNA of the CDR3: TGCAGCGTACCCCGTGGAGGGACGACCGGGGAGCTGTTTTTT.

This rearrangement joins TRBV10-3 to TRBJ2-6; unclear D gene. With 8 bases removed from V and 4 bases from J, the gap between germline ends came to 9 bases. This CDR3 is 13 amino acids long. The germline CDR1 and CDR2 sequences are ENHRY and SYGVKD. The CDR3 bases are TGTGCCATCTCTGGCGCCGGGGCCAACGTCCTGACTTTC. The encoded protein is CAISGAGANVLTF.

The gene calls are TRBV9 and TRBJ1-2, with D possibly being TRBD1 (6 bases). The V and J ends lost 0 bases and 3 bases respectively, with 18 bases between them. The CDR3 is made up of 17 amino acids. In germline, CDR1 is SGDLS, CDR2 YYNGEE. The CDR3: CASSVGVGVGADYGYTF. The CDR3 DNA sequence: TGTGCCAGCAGCGTAGGGGTGGGTGTGGGGGCTGACTATGGCTACACCTTC.

The gene calls are TRBV19 and TRBJ2-3; the D gene is possibly TRBD2 (5 bases). V dropped 1 base and J dropped 4 bases, with 9 bases sitting between them. Germline CDR1 LNHDA, CDR2 SQIVND (reference sequence). The CDR3 has 14 residues. This CDR3 reads CASSIAAGPDTQYF. The CDR3, as DNA: TGTGCCAGTAGTATAGCCGCGGGTCCAGATACGCAGTATTTT.